The present T cell receptor beta chain was sequenced within a study of shared clonotypes between healthy human individuals. The germline gives CDR1 WNHNN, CDR2 SYGVQD (reference sequence). The CDR3 extends over 13 amino acids. The ends were cut back, 3 bases at V and 1 base at J, with 6 bases in the middle. Original data processing: Filtering of immunoSEQ junctional sequences could not match full-length read filtering. Sequencing was performed with immunoSEQ multiplex PCR; in TCRdb, only in-frame clones are kept and a portion is missing. Clone size and the V and J calls come from that table; the DNA yielded D and trimming. Here the sample spans about 2.5 million clones, around 90% being singletons. Study findings and constraints: Though the depth was large, rarefaction showed that sorted-subset sequencing was incomplete.

In regard to this clone: The target antigen is unknown.

The TCR sequence derives from a man younger than 30 in good health. Some clones in this sample may be carry-over from other donors' samples. The sample comprised naive CD4+ T cells from PBMCs. Subset described: CD45RA+ positively selected. The rearrangement links TRBV10-1 to TRBJ1-1; D ambiguous. The CDR3 loop reads CASSEDPNTEAFF. CDR3 DNA sequence: TGCGCCAGCAGTGAAGATCCGAACACTGAAGCTTTCTTT.